The next 31 T cell receptor beta chains were all read from a single sample in a study of T cell clonality in common variable immunodeficiency. Regarding the study as a whole: Fewer deletions and N-nucleotide insertions were reportedly seen in common variable immunodeficiency TCR beta sequences.

Libraries were prepared by immunoSEQ multiplex PCR; TCRdb keeps only in-frame clonotypes and omits some of them. The specimen has some 11,000 clones, none found just once. For these receptors, no antigen is known. Sequencing was done on a sample of peripheral blood mononuclear cells. All receptors derive from a human donor with common variable immunodeficiency.

Turning to this clone: The CDR3 is cut off 3 residues early in the read; its end comes from the germline J gene. This chain links TRBV11-2 with TRBJ1-1, with unresolved D. The V gene's germline CDR1 is SGHAT and CDR2 FQNNGV. CDR3 size: 11 residues. The V and J ends lost 7 bases and 2 bases respectively, with 5 bases between them. Incomplete CDR3 DNA: TGTGCCAGCACCCTTAACACTGAA. Residues: CASTLNTE. In full, the CDR3 reads CASTLNTEAFF.

In this sample, this clone turned up a few times. The read ends 3 residues before the CDR3 terminus; that terminus is restored from the germline J gene. The gene calls are TRBV7-9 and TRBJ1-2; D is unresolved. In germline, CDR1 is SEHNR, CDR2 FQNEAQ (reference sequence). The CDR3 has 13 amino acids. Trimming removed 4 bases at V and 6 bases at J, with 12 bases between. CDR3 loop: CASSYRRGDGYTF. Incomplete CDR3 DNA: TGTGCCAGCAGCTACCGACGCGGGGATGGC.

This clone was observed a handful of times. A read error may account for a junction end that differs from germline. The sequence runs out 3 residues before the end of the CDR3; the remainder is reconstructed from the germline J gene. V is TRBV7-3 and J is TRBJ2-5; D perhaps matches TRBD2 (6 bases). The length of the CDR3 is 13 residues. Germline V gene data show CDR1 as SGHTA and CDR2 as FQGTGA. This CDR3 is CSSSSIGGQTQYF. The covered CDR3 bases are TGTTCCAGCAGCTCTATTGGAGGGCAGACC. The full variable domain, its missing parts supplied by reference TRBV7-3 and TRBJ2-5, is GAGVSQTPSNKVTEKGKYVELRCDPISGHTALYWYRQSLGQGPEFLIYFQGTGAADDSGLPNDRFFAVRPEGSVSTLKIQRTERGDSAVYLCSSSSIGGQTQYFGPGTRLLVL.

CDR3 bases read: TGTGCCAGCAGCTTAAGCGGGGAGGGTGAG. It encodes CASSLSGEGE. The full CDR3 is CASSLSGEGEQFF. This chain uses TRBV7-2 with TRBJ2-1; 7 bases align to TRBD2. The read ends 3 residues shy of where the CDR3 ends; the end is completed using the germline J gene. The germline V gene encodes CDR1 SGHTA and CDR2 FQGNSA. This CDR3 has 13 amino acids. V gave up 2 bases and J gave up 9 bases; unmatched junction bases: 4.

Concerning this clone: Sequencing ends 3 residues short of the CDR3 end; the germline J gene provides the rest. The chain links TRBV6-2 or TRBV6-3 to TRBJ2-1; 8 nucleotides align to TRBD1. The CDR3 extends over 16 amino acids. Germline V gene data show CDR1 as MNHEY and CDR2 as SVGEGT. V trimming: 3 bases; J trimming: 2 bases; junction bases outside the gene matches: 6. CDR3 sequence reads: CASSYSGQAAYNEQFF. CDR3 DNA, as far as it was read: TGTGCCAGCAGTTATTCGGGACAGGCAGCCTACAATGAG.

This clone was seen a few times. The CDR3 goes on 3 residues after the read ends, and that part is filled in from the germline J gene. This chain connects TRBV30 to TRBJ2-1, with D perhaps TRBD2 (6 bases). Germline-derived CDR1 and CDR2 are GTSNPN and SVGIG (reference sequence). The germline V and J ends were trimmed by 2 bases and 9 bases, with 14 bases remaining between them. The CDR3 is 13 amino acids. CDR3 DNA (partial): TGTGCCTGGAGTTTCGGGGACTTCGGTGAG. It encodes CAWSFGDFGE. The whole CDR3 protein reads CAWSFGDFGEQFF.

A note on this clone: The DNA ends 3 residues before the CDR3 does, and the rest of the CDR3 is filled in from the germline J gene. The chain combines TRBV29-1 with TRBJ2-7, with TRBD1 matching over 9 bases. CDR1 and CDR2 (germline): SQVTM, ANQGSEA. Trimming at V came to 6 bases and at J to 2 bases, leaving 8 bases not matched to a gene. The CDR3 covers 14 residues. The CDR3 loop is CSVGQGLLTYEQYF. The CDR3 bases that were read are TGCAGCGTGGGACAGGGTTTGCTCACCTACGAG.

In this sample, this clone turned up a few times. The read is 3 residues too short to cover the CDR3 end, so that end is filled in from the germline J gene. The rearrangement joins TRBV6-2 or TRBV6-3 to TRBJ2-7; 10 bases line up with TRBD1. CDR3 length: 12 residues. Germline loops: CDR1 MNHEY, CDR2 SVGEGT. Germline trimming cut 6 bases from V and 5 bases from J; bases unmatched to any gene: 1. Partial CDR3 DNA: TGTGCCAGCAGGACAGGGGGCAACGAG. This gives the protein CASRTGGNE. The complete CDR3 reads CASRTGGNEQYF.

There are a few counts of this clone. The CDR3 end lies 3 residues beyond the end of the read and is filled in from the germline J gene. This sequence joins TRBV5-1 and TRBJ2-3, with D tentatively TRBD1 (5 bases). Germline V CDR1 and CDR2: SGHRS, YFSETQ. The CDR3 extends over 15 amino acids. The V and J ends lost 0 bases and 0 bases respectively, with 8 bases between them. The sequenced CDR3 bases are TGCGCCAGCAGCTTGGACAGGAAGAGCACAGATACG. It specifies CASSLDRKSTDT. The full CDR3 is CASSLDRKSTDTQYF.

This clone was counted only a few times. The read falls 3 residues short of the CDR3 end, and the missing part is taken from the germline J gene. The chain couples TRBV19 to TRBJ1-2, with 8 positions matching TRBD1. The CDR3 loop spans 15 amino acids. CDR1 is LNHDA and CDR2 is SQIVND in the germline V gene (reference sequence). The CDR3 loop is CASSIGQQGVDGYTF. The covered CDR3 bases are TGTGCCAGTAGTATAGGTCAACAGGGGGTCGACGGC.

Turning to this clone: The read falls 3 residues short of the CDR3 end, and the missing part is taken from the germline J gene. The chain recombines TRBV7-7 with TRBJ2-7; 12 nucleotides agree with TRBD2. The germline V gene has CDR1 SSHAT and CDR2 FNYEAQ (reference sequence). The CDR3 is 16 residues long. V was pared by 4 bases and J by 2 bases, with 6 bases of the junction left unmatched. Incomplete CDR3 DNA: TGTGCCAGCAGCTACGGACTAGCGGGGCCCCCCTACGAG. The encoded protein is CASSYGLAGPPYE. From start to end, the CDR3 is CASSYGLAGPPYEQYF.

This clone has a handful of counts. The DNA ends 3 residues before the CDR3 does, and the rest of the CDR3 is filled in from the germline J gene. The chain links TRBV18 to TRBJ1-1, with 9 bases that match TRBD1. J gave up 4 bases and V 2 bases, and 5 bases lay outside the gene matches. Looked up from germline, CDR1 is KGHSH and CDR2 is LQKENI. The CDR3 length is 15 residues. The CDR3 region is CASSPIQGASTEAFF. The DNA read from the CDR3 is TGTGCCAGCTCACCAATACAGGGGGCCAGCACTGAA.

This clone came up a few times. The CDR3 goes on 3 residues after the read ends, and that part is filled in from the germline J gene. The chain couples TRBV2 to TRBJ1-2; D is uncertain. Germline V gene sequence: CDR1 SNHLY, CDR2 FYNNEI. This CDR3 spans 15 amino acids. The ends were cut back, 1 base at V and 4 bases at J, with 13 bases in the middle. CDR3 sequence reads: CASSEVGDGGYGYTF. The DNA read from the CDR3 is TGTGCCAGCAGTGAAGTAGGAGACGGCGGCTATGGC.

This clone occurred a few times. The read finishes 3 residues shy of the CDR3 end, and the germline J gene is used to complete it. This chain links TRBV30 with TRBJ1-5; possibly TRBD1 for D (6 bases). Germline CDR1 GTSNPN, CDR2 SVGIG (reference sequence). The CDR3 sequence is 15 residues long. The ends were cut back, 2 bases at V and 4 bases at J, with 15 bases in the middle. The CDR3 is CAWSRRGGKNQPQHF. CDR3 DNA, as far as it was read: TGTGCCTGGAGTAGGAGAGGGGGAAAGAATCAGCCC.

This clone appeared a few times. The CDR3 end is not reached by the read, which stops 3 residues before it; the germline J gene fills it in. This chain links TRBV19 with TRBJ2-7; TRBD1 aligns across 9 bases. Looked up from germline, CDR1 is LNHDA and CDR2 is SQIVND (reference sequence). V dropped 4 bases and J dropped 3; count of bases not matched to a gene: 1. The CDR3 totals 13 residues. Here the CDR3 reads CASSKDRGYEQYF. The DNA read from the CDR3 is TGTGCCAGTAGTAAGGACAGGGGCTACGAG.

This clone has just a few counts. Sequencing ends 3 residues short of the CDR3 end; the germline J gene provides the rest. V usage is TRBV20-1 and J usage is TRBJ1-4, with a tentative D call TRBD1 (5 bases). This CDR3 spans 17 amino acids. Germline CDR1 and CDR2: DFQATT and SNEGSKA (reference sequence). Trimming took off 0 bases at V and 3 bases at J, with 17 bases between the two ends. CDR3 sequence: CSARDLGGPGANEKLFF. The covered CDR3 bases are TGCAGTGCTAGAGATTTGGGGGGTCCGGGGGCTAATGAAAAA.

This clone was counted only a few times. The observed sequence ends 3 residues before the CDR3 terminus, with the missing tail filled in from the germline J gene. The rearrangement uses TRBV7-9 and TRBJ1-2; D uncertain. There are 12 residues in the CDR3. Germline V gene data show CDR1 as SEHNR and CDR2 as FQNEAQ (reference sequence). Trimming shortened V by 2 bases and J by 5 bases, and 6 bases separated the two germline ends. CDR3 DNA (partial): TGTGCCAGCAGCTTATCCCTTTATGGC. Encoded protein: CASSLSLYG. The whole CDR3 sequence is CASSLSLYGYTF.

This clone was counted only a few times. The read terminates 3 residues before the CDR3 end, so the remaining end is supplied by the germline J gene. This rearrangement joins TRBV5-1 to TRBJ2-1; 10 bases are a match to TRBD2. Germline trimming cut 0 bases from V and 0 bases from J; bases unmatched to any gene: 6. The V gene's germline CDR1 is SGHRS and CDR2 YFSETQ. The CDR3 sequence is 18 residues long. CDR3 in amino acids: CASSLGLAGPSSYNEQFF. CDR3 DNA, as far as it was read: TGCGCCAGCAGCTTGGGACTAGCGGGCCCGAGCTCCTACAATGAG.

As for this clone: From the germline J gene comes the end of the CDR3, since the read stops 3 residues before it. The chain employs TRBV20-1 and TRBJ2-3, with TRBD2 matching 7 bases. The length of the CDR3 is 17 residues. Germline V gene sequence: CDR1 DFQATT, CDR2 SNEGSKA (reference sequence). J was trimmed by 2 bases and V by 1 base; bases with no gene match: 12. The CDR3 region is CSARGRGVSSYTDTQYF. The part of the CDR3 DNA that was read is TGCAGTGCTAGAGGACGGGGGGTTTCCTCCTACACAGATACG.

This clone was recorded many times. The missing CDR3 end, 3 residues past where the read stops, is filled in from the germline J gene. V is TRBV20-1 and J is TRBJ2-5; 9 positions match TRBD2. CDR3 size: 14 residues. Germline CDR1 DFQATT, CDR2 SNEGSKA (reference sequence). Trimming at V came to 0 bases and at J to 5 bases, leaving 4 bases not matched to a gene. The covered CDR3 bases are TGCAGTGCTAGAGACGGCGGGGGGGTGGAGACC. As protein: CSARDGGGVET. The whole CDR3 sequence reads CSARDGGGVETQYF.

This clone came up a few times. The read stops 3 residues short of the end of the CDR3; the missing end is completed from the germline J gene. The rearrangement links TRBV30 to TRBJ2-7; TRBD2 might be the D (5 bases). The germline V and J ends were trimmed by 2 bases and 6 bases, with 17 bases remaining between them. The CDR3 length is 14 residues. CDR1 and CDR2 (germline): GTSNPN, SVGIG (reference sequence). CDR3 loop: CAWSLRGYTGEQYF. Partial CDR3 DNA: TGTGCCTGGAGTTTACGGGGATATACGGGCGAG.

This clone was counted between two and nine times. The read finishes 3 residues shy of the CDR3 end, and the germline J gene is used to complete it. V gene TRBV7-2 combines with J gene TRBJ1-6; D uncertain. This CDR3 is 15 amino acids long. The V gene lost 3 bases and the J gene lost 5 bases, with 11 bases spanning the gap. Germline values: CDR1 SGHTA, CDR2 FQGNSA. CDR3 amino acids: CASSFLSLDNSPLHF. The sequenced CDR3 bases are TGTGCCAGCAGCTTCCTATCCCTGGATAATTCACCC.

This clone is classed as medium-sized (0.01 to 0.1%). The DNA ends 3 residues before the CDR3 does, and the rest of the CDR3 is filled in from the germline J gene. Other DNA sequences in the same sample also yield this CDR3. V gene TRBV30 combines with J gene TRBJ1-2, with D perhaps matching TRBD1 (6 bases). From germline, CDR1 is GTSNPN and CDR2 SVGIG (reference sequence). This CDR3 is built from 13 residues. V gave up 4 bases and J gave up 3 bases, with 12 bases separating them. Partial CDR3 DNA: TGTGCCTGGAACTGGGGGCGAGACTATGGC. Encoded protein: CAWNWGRDYG. The entire CDR3 is CAWNWGRDYGYTF.

Remarks on this clone: The observed sequence ends 3 residues before the CDR3 terminus, with the missing tail filled in from the germline J gene. J is TRBJ2-1 and V is TRBV18; 11 bases are a match to TRBD1. CDR1 is KGHSH and CDR2 is LQKENI in the germline V gene. V shed 2 bases and J 3 bases; nucleotides not matched to a gene: 3. There are 16 residues in the CDR3. The sequenced part of the CDR3 DNA is TGTGCCAGCTCACCAAAGGACAGGGGGCTCTACAATGAG. Protein sequence: CASSPKDRGLYNE. The full CDR3 protein is CASSPKDRGLYNEQFF.

This clone occurred a few times. The read stops 3 residues short of the end of the CDR3; the missing end is completed from the germline J gene. The chain recombines TRBV18 with TRBJ2-5; D is unresolved. This CDR3 comprises 11 residues. V was shortened by 3 bases and J by 5 bases, with 4 bases between the two germline ends. The germline V gene has CDR1 KGHSH and CDR2 LQKENI. Partial CDR3 DNA: TGTGCCAGCTCACCCGGGGAGACC. Its protein is CASSPGET. The whole CDR3 protein reads CASSPGETQYF. Full variable domain (missing parts from reference TRBV18 and TRBJ2-5): NAGVMQNPRHLVRRRGQEARLRCSPMKGHSHVYWYRQLPEEGLKFMVYLQKENIIDESGMPKERFSAEFPKEGPSILRIQQVVRGDSAAYFCASSPGETQYFGPGTRLLVL.

Comment on this clone: The read stops 3 residues short of the end of the CDR3; the missing end is completed from the germline J gene. V is TRBV19 and J is TRBJ1-1, with TRBD1 identical over 7 bases. The trim removed 3 bases at V and 5 bases at J, leaving 6 bases unmatched. The CDR3 spans 14 residues. Germline CDR1 LNHDA, CDR2 SQIVND (reference sequence). CDR3 bases read: TGTGCCAGTAGTATCGACAGGGAAGGTACTGAA. This translates into CASSIDREGTE. The whole CDR3 sequence reads CASSIDREGTEAFF.

Note on this clone: Coverage ceases 3 residues before the CDR3 finishes, and the germline J gene fills in the end. The genes are TRBV18 and TRBJ2-1; TRBD2 matches 10 bases. The CDR3 extends over 15 amino acids. Germline-derived CDR1 and CDR2 are KGHSH and LQKENI. V was clipped by 1 base and J by 9 bases; unmatched bases: 6. CDR3 bases read: TGTGCCAGCTCACCACAAAGCGGGGGGGCCTTTGAG. Translating it yields CASSPQSGGAFE. The CDR3 in full is CASSPQSGGAFEQFF.

In regard to this clone: The CDR3 end falls 3 residues outside the read, so it is completed with the germline J gene. The V call is TRBV7-3, the J call TRBJ1-2; D is unresolved. V was clipped by 10 bases and J by 6 bases, with 18 bases between them. Germline CDR1 SGHTA, CDR2 FQGTGA. The CDR3 length is 13 residues. The CDR3 sequence: CATRSGASNGYTF. The CDR3 DNA, read in part, is TGTGCCACCAGGTCAGGAGCATCGAATGGC.

This clone was seen a handful of times. The sequenced part of the CDR3 DNA is TGTGCCAGCAGCTTAGTCGGCACAGGGCCCTACGAG. It translates to CASSLVGTGPYE. The whole CDR3 region reads CASSLVGTGPYEQYF. This chain uses TRBV7-9 with TRBJ2-7; possibly TRBD1 for D (6 bases). The CDR3 goes on 3 residues after the read ends, and that part is filled in from the germline J gene. This CDR3 has 15 amino acids. From germline, CDR1 is SEHNR and CDR2 FQNEAQ (reference sequence). Trimming pared 1 base from V and 2 bases from J, leaving 12 bases between.

The CDR3 loop is CASKVGRKTEQYF. The part of the CDR3 DNA that was read is TGTGCCAGCAAAGTGGGCAGGAAAACCGAG. The rearrangement joins TRBV2 to TRBJ2-7; no clear D gene. The read terminates 3 residues ahead of where the CDR3 ends, so the germline J gene completes it. The CDR3 has 13 amino acids. Germline values: CDR1 SNHLY, CDR2 FYNNEI. Trimming took 7 bases from V and 6 from J, leaving 16 bases between them. Together with reference TRBV2 and TRBJ2-7, the CDR3 gives the full variable domain: EPEVTQTPSHQVTQMGQEVILRCVPISNHLYFYWYRQILGQKVEFLVSFYNNEISEKSEIFDDQFSVERPDGSNFTLKIRSTKLEDSAMYFCASKVGRKTEQYFGPGTRLTVT.

This clone appeared a few times. The sequenced fragment ends 3 residues before the CDR3 boundary, so the rest is inferred from the germline J gene. The gene calls are TRBV30 and TRBJ1-2, with 8 bases identical to TRBD1. V dropped 6 bases and J dropped 4; count of bases not matched to a gene: 13. CDR3 length equals 15 residues. CDR1 is GTSNPN, CDR2 SVGIG, per germline (reference sequence). The CDR3 here is CACPSGTGLFYGYTF. The sequenced part of the CDR3 DNA is TGTGCCTGTCCATCGGGGACAGGCCTGTTCTATGGC.